Following are 18 T cell receptor beta chains from one sample sequenced in a study of CD8 T cells in Susac syndrome. Random hexamers were used to reverse transcribe the RNA input (roughly 0.5 to 1 ug). TCRdb called the immunoSEQ multiplex PCR reads again in MiXCR, with one record for every CDR3 protein. The sample has some 95,000 distinct CDR3 sequences, roughly 91% seen once; the top ten hold roughly 0.32%. Specimen: CD8+ T cells from PBMCs. These receptors all stem from a human donor in good health.

V is TRBV30 and J is TRBJ2-3; 9 nucleotides match TRBD1. This CDR3 comprises 14 residues. V lost 4 bases and J lost 0; bases outside the gene matches: 2. Germline CDR1 GTSNPN, CDR2 SVGIG (reference sequence). The CDR3 DNA is TGTGCCTGGACGGGACAGGGCAGCACAGATACGCAGTATTTT. Translating it yields CAWTGQGSTDTQYF.

The rearrangement links TRBV5-6 to TRBJ1-1; D call uncertain. The V gene lost 2 bases and the J gene lost 4 bases, with 12 bases spanning the gap. The germline gives CDR1 SGHDT, CDR2 YYEEEE. The CDR3 is 14 residues long. CDR3: CASSFGSQSTEAFF. CDR3 bases: TGTGCCAGCAGCTTCGGATCTCAGAGCACTGAAGCTTTCTTT.

This chain links TRBV5-6 with TRBJ1-1, with D possibly TRBD1 on 6 matching bases. The CDR3 is 13 amino acids. V shed 3 bases and J shed 5 bases, with 11 bases lying between them. The V gene's germline CDR1 is SGHDT and CDR2 YYEEEE. The CDR3, as DNA: TGTGCCAGCAGCTCCCAGGGGCGGACTGAAGCTTTCTTT. This sequence encodes CASSSQGRTEAFF.

The chain couples TRBV20-1 to TRBJ2-1; 8 bases agree with TRBD1. J gave up 4 bases and V 1 base, and 15 bases lay outside the gene matches. This CDR3 has 18 residues. CDR1 is DFQATT and CDR2 is SNEGSKA in the germline V gene (reference sequence). The CDR3 spells CSARALLAGTGQYNEQFF. CDR3 nucleotide sequence: TGCAGTGCTAGAGCCCTCCTAGCCGGGACAGGACAATACAATGAGCAGTTCTTC.

The CDR3 sequence is CASNRQGGSGNTIYF. CDR3 DNA: TGTGCCAGCAACCGACAGGGGGGCTCTGGAAACACCATATATTTT. V gene TRBV2 combines with J gene TRBJ1-3; 9 bases are a match to TRBD1. The trim removed 7 bases at V and 0 bases at J, leaving 4 bases unmatched. The CDR3 loop spans 15 amino acids. The germline gives CDR1 SNHLY, CDR2 FYNNEI.

This chain joins TRBV7-8 and TRBJ1-2; D unresolved. CDR3 length equals 14 residues. V was shortened by 0 bases and J by 5 bases, with 10 bases between the two germline ends. Germline values: CDR1 SGHVS, CDR2 FQNEAQ. This chain's CDR3 is CASSLASTGYGYTF. The CDR3 DNA reads TGTGCCAGCAGCTTAGCCTCGACGGGATATGGCTACACCTTC.

The rearrangement uses TRBV9 and TRBJ2-1; 7 nucleotides align to TRBD1. The germline CDR1 and CDR2 sequences are SGDLS and YYNGEE. V was clipped by 3 bases and J by 9 bases; unmatched bases: 15. The CDR3 has 16 residues. The CDR3: CASSAIGGESVSEQFF. CDR3 in DNA: TGTGCCAGCAGCGCGATAGGGGGCGAATCGGTTAGTGAGCAGTTCTTC.

The chain links TRBV2 to TRBJ2-7, with 8 nucleotides matching TRBD1. The V and J ends lost 6 bases and 4 bases, in that order; junction bases with no gene match: 5. The germline V gene encodes CDR1 SNHLY and CDR2 FYNNEI. The CDR3 is 13 residues long. The CDR3 nucleotides read TGTGCCAGCAGGAGCAGGGGGCAGTACGAGCAGTACTTC. Its protein product is CASRSRGQYEQYF.

The chain links TRBV6-6 to TRBJ1-5; 9 bases align to TRBD1. Trimming took 11 bases from V and 3 from J; bases not matched to a gene: 14. CDR1 and CDR2 (germline): MNHNY, SVGAGI (reference sequence). The CDR3 is made up of 16 amino acids. This CDR3 reads CACNSEDRGFNQPQHF. In DNA form, the CDR3 reads TGTGCCTGCAACTCCGAGGACAGGGGATTCAATCAGCCCCAGCATTTT.

This rearrangement joins TRBV20-1 to TRBJ2-7; 9 bases match TRBD1. Germline CDR1 is DFQATT and CDR2 is SNEGSKA (reference sequence). V was clipped by 3 bases and J by 2 bases; unmatched bases: 5. This CDR3 comprises 14 residues. The CDR3 coding sequence is TGCAGTGCTAGGGGGACAGGGAGCGCCTACGAGCAGTACTTC. Its translation: CSARGTGSAYEQYF.

The genes are TRBV29-1 and TRBJ1-3, with TRBD1 matching over 8 bases. The CDR3 loop spans 14 amino acids. The germline V gene has CDR1 SQVTM and CDR2 ANQGSEA. With 6 bases clipped from V and 2 bases from J, the junction kept 6 bases outside the gene matches. CDR3 amino acids: CSVSDRGTGNTIYF. The CDR3 coding sequence is TGCAGCGTGTCCGACAGGGGAACTGGAAACACCATATATTTT.

The J gene is TRBJ1-1, the V gene TRBV5-1; the D gene is possibly TRBD1 (6 bases). Germline V CDR1 and CDR2: SGHRS, YFSETQ. This CDR3 has 17 amino acids. Trimming removed 0 bases from V and 1 base from J, with 16 bases in between. CDR3 protein: CASSLGTGSNPNTEAFF. CDR3 bases: TGCGCCAGCAGCTTGGGAACAGGGTCGAACCCGAACACTGAAGCTTTCTTT.

The genes are TRBV9 and TRBJ1-1, with D hard to call. CDR3 length: 11 amino acids. Trimming removed 4 bases at V and 8 bases at J, with 9 bases between. Germline V CDR1 and CDR2: SGDLS, YYNGEE. The CDR3 bases are TGTGCCAGCAGCTCGACTTCGGAAGCTTTCTTT. Translated, it gives CASSSTSEAFF.

The chain has TRBV12-3 or TRBV12-4 and TRBJ2-1; 9 bases align to TRBD1. V gave up 6 bases and J gave up 6 bases; unmatched junction bases: 6. The CDR3 sequence is 14 residues long. In DNA form, the CDR3 reads TGTGCCAGCAGCCTCGGGACAGGGATCAATGAGCAGTTCTTC. Protein sequence: CASSLGTGINEQFF.

The chain joins TRBV29-1 to TRBJ2-7, with TRBD2 matching over 7 bases. CDR1 is SQVTM, CDR2 ANQGSEA, per germline. The CDR3 runs 14 residues. V was clipped by 6 bases and J by 2 bases; unmatched bases: 10. The CDR3: CSVLGLPATYEQYF. In DNA, the CDR3 is TGCAGCGTCTTGGGACTACCTGCCACCTACGAGCAGTACTTC.

This chain joins TRBV6-1 and TRBJ2-7; 8 bases are shared with TRBD2. V lost 2 bases, J lost 5 bases, and 2 bases stayed unmatched. Germline V gene data show CDR1 as MNHNS and CDR2 as SASEGT. The CDR3 runs 13 residues. Written as DNA, the CDR3 is TGTGCCAGCAGTGAATCGGGGGGGGACGAGCAGTACTTC. Amino acids: CASSESGGDEQYF.

J is TRBJ2-7 and V is TRBV2, with TRBD2 as a possible D gene (6 bases). There are 14 residues in the CDR3. Trimming pared 10 bases from V and 0 bases from J, leaving 16 bases between. Per the germline V gene, CDR1 is SNHLY and CDR2 is FYNNEI. CDR3 sequence (DNA): TGTGCCATTAGGGGCGGGGTGAGCTCCTACGAGCAGTACTTC. It translates to CAIRGGVSSYEQYF.

The chain has TRBV4-2 and TRBJ2-2; D ambiguous. The V gene's germline CDR1 is LGHNA and CDR2 YNFKEQ. This CDR3 region has 13 residues. With 7 bases removed from V and 4 bases from J, the gap between germline ends came to 10 bases. For the CDR3, the DNA is TGTGCCAGCACCCTAGGAGCCACCGGGGAGCTGTTTTTT. This encodes CASTLGATGELFF.